This is a list of T cell receptor beta chains from one sample in a study of cytomegalovirus exposure and HLA in healthy donors. Measured with immunoSEQ multiplex PCR; TCRdb has only the in-frame clones, and not every one. The sample lists 130,000 to 150,000 clones; approximately 85% were seen once. The specimen was PBMCs. These receptors all stem from a woman between 25 and 40 years old in good health and CMV-seronegative. Both conserved end residues are part of each CDR3.

v_gene,j_gene,CDR3aa
TRBV29-1,TRBJ1-1,CSVGGQLNTEAFF
TRBV4-1,TRBJ1-2,CASSSRDRGLANYGYTF
TRBV19,TRBJ1-1,CASSERGRNTEAFF
TRBV7-2,TRBJ1-1,CASSKGQMNTEAFF
TRBV19,TRBJ1-5,CASSIPGSRPQHF
TRBV4-1,TRBJ1-1,CASSQEALRGRTEAFF
TRBV10-1,TRBJ1-1,CANHLGAGGAFF
TRBV28,TRBJ2-5,CASSDPGQKETQYF
TRBV2,TRBJ1-1,CASSGDRWTFF
TRBV9,TRBJ2-5,CASSPTGASETQYF
TRBV5-1,TRBJ1-4,CASSSGGGLVVVEKLFF
TRBV2,TRBJ2-7,CASSESPTSASSYEQYF
TRBV9,TRBJ2-5,CASSVRTGYQETQYF
TRBV19,TRBJ2-2,CASSRGDTGELFF
TRBV29-1,TRBJ2-5,CSVAGGPETQYF
TRBV4-2,TRBJ1-4,CASSQERLQALPGEKLFF
TRBV2,TRBJ2-7,CASSESGPGSYEQYF
TRBV4-1,TRBJ1-4,CASSLRGTNEKLFF
TRBV28,TRBJ1-2,CASSFILPEEGRGGYTF
TRBV15,TRBJ1-6,CATSRTNRNSPLHF
TRBV10-3,TRBJ1-1,CAISRTGDTEAFF
TRBV18,TRBJ2-7,CASSPQGQGEQYF
TRBV9,TRBJ2-6,CASSHFPEAAGANVLTF
TRBV5-1,TRBJ2-5,CASSLQGGPGETQYF
TRBV5-5,TRBJ1-2,CASSFGEVYGYTF
TRBV19,TRBJ1-2,CASSIRRGRVESGYTF
TRBV6-6,TRBJ1-1,CASSYSYTGNTEAFF
TRBV7-6,TRBJ2-1,CASSLGLAGSYNEQFF
TRBV18,TRBJ2-1,CASSQMGGTYNEQFF
TRBV5-1,TRBJ2-7,CASTGQGRSEGSGEQYF
TRBV15,TRBJ2-5,CATSRLKNARGGLQETQYF
TRBV4-3,TRBJ2-1,CASSQFRASYNEQFF
TRBV28,TRBJ2-1,CASRGLAHEQFF
TRBV5-6,TRBJ2-5,CASSLVSAPTETQYF
TRBV6-5,TRBJ2-7,CASSHGGSPYEQYF
TRBV5-1,TRBJ1-2,CASSLVSGNYGYTF
TRBV19,TRBJ1-2,CASSETGGDYGYTF
TRBV15,TRBJ1-5,CATSNSNQPQHF
TRBV5-1,TRBJ2-5,CASSPTAGGRETQYF
TRBV9,TRBJ1-1,CASSVELTNTEAFF
TRBV7-2,TRBJ1-5,CASSLRQGGQPQHF
TRBV13,TRBJ2-3,CASSSVTLRRRGGPRVRTDTQYF
TRBV4-1,TRBJ2-5,CASSPSTAEETQYF
TRBV7-3,TRBJ1-6,CASSLRQGSPLHF
TRBV27,TRBJ1-1,CATRAWTPNTEAFF
TRBV5-6,TRBJ2-7,CASSLARGSYEQYF
TRBV4-1,TRBJ2-3,CASSRGGVTDTQYF
TRBV2,TRBJ2-3,CASSRSGGPRADTQYF
TRBV5-1,TRBJ2-2,CASSLAVRGTGELFF
TRBV2,TRBJ2-5,CASSGGLAGGSQETQYF